The 9 T cell receptor beta chains presented below share a single source sample, sequenced in a study of blood T cell repertoires in COVID-19 (dated by TCRdb to the early 2020s). Libraries were made using the immunoSEQ multiplex PCR assay. Drawn from immuneACCESS, this table holds only the in-frame rearrangements with V and J called that TCRdb kept. Clones are partly lost; checked studies trace under half to an unresolved V gene and leave the rest unexplained. The sample yields fewer than 300,000 clones; approximately 88% were counted once. Roughly 0.8% of the sample is held by the ten biggest clonotypes. Sequencing was carried out using peripheral blood. The source of these receptors is a woman aged 25 to 39 with acute or convalescent COVID-19.

V and J are TRBV5-1 and TRBJ2-7; 11 positions match TRBD1. The ends lost 4 bases at V and 6 bases at J; junction bases unmatched: 6. Per the germline V gene, CDR1 is SGHRS and CDR2 is YFSETQ. The CDR3 extends over 14 amino acids. The CDR3 region has the DNA TGCGCCAGCAGCCCAGGGGACAGGGGGGGCGAGCAGTACTTC. The encoded protein is CASSPGDRGGEQYF.

This rearrangement joins TRBV3-1 (or the pseudogene TRBV3-2) to TRBJ1-1; 7 nucleotides line up with TRBD1. Germline CDR1 reads LGHDT; CDR2 reads YNNKEL (reference sequence). This CDR3 is 16 amino acids long. J gave up 7 bases and V 4 bases, and 15 bases lay outside the gene matches. The CDR3 protein is CASSLRILPGQLEAFF. The DNA of the CDR3 is TGTGCCAGCAGCCTAAGGATCCTCCCGGGACAGCTTGAAGCTTTCTTT.

The chain employs TRBV7-2 and TRBJ2-7; no clear D. The length of the CDR3 is 14 residues. V lost 3 bases and J lost 2, with 11 bases in between. Germline values: CDR1 SGHTA, CDR2 FQGNSA. The CDR3 reads CASSFPSRAYEQYF. For the CDR3, the DNA is TGTGCCAGCAGCTTCCCCTCCCGGGCCTACGAGCAGTACTTC.

The genes are TRBV12-3 or TRBV12-4 and TRBJ2-7, with TRBD1 matching over 9 bases. The CDR3 contains 11 residues. The trim removed 6 bases at V and 6 bases at J, leaving 0 bases unmatched. CDR3 coding DNA: TGTGCCAGCAGGACAGGGGGCGAGCAGTACTTC. It encodes CASRTGGEQYF.

The V call is TRBV7-2, the J call TRBJ2-3; D gene uncertain. Trimming cost V 1 base and J 0 bases, with 8 bases left between them. Germline lookup yields CDR1 SGHTA and CDR2 FQGNSA. CDR3 length: 15 amino acids. CDR3 coding DNA: TGTGCCAGCAGCTTAGTTGCAGAAAGCACAGATACGCAGTATTTT. This gives the protein CASSLVAESTDTQYF.

J is TRBJ2-5 and V is TRBV5-1, with 8 positions matching TRBD2. The CDR3 contains 15 residues. Germline V lookup: CDR1 SGHRS, CDR2 YFSETQ. V was pared by 4 bases and J by 1 base, with 6 bases of the junction left unmatched. DNA for the CDR3: TGCGCCAGCAGCAGCCTAGCGGGTACCCAAGAGACCCAGTACTTC. Residues: CASSSLAGTQETQYF.

CDR3 nucleotide sequence: TGTGCCAGCAGCTTCGCTGATTTGAGCCCGGGAAACATTCAGTACTTC. Translating it yields CASSFADLSPGNIQYF. J is TRBJ2-4 and V is TRBV5-6; no reliable D call. CDR1 and CDR2 (germline): SGHDT, YYEEEE. The CDR3 runs 16 residues. The V gene lost 2 bases and the J gene lost 6 bases, with 18 bases spanning the gap.

V gene TRBV19 combines with J gene TRBJ1-2; no definite D call. CDR1 and CDR2 from the germline V gene are LNHDA and SQIVND (reference sequence). This CDR3 comprises 13 residues. V was cut by 7 bases and J by 4 bases, with 13 bases left in between. CDR3 loop: CASIAGPGYGYTF. Written as DNA, the CDR3 is TGTGCCAGTATAGCGGGCCCGGGCTATGGCTACACCTTC.

This chain links TRBV28 with TRBJ2-3; 7 nucleotides agree with TRBD2. The CDR3 is 15 amino acids. Trimming took 5 bases from V and 3 from J; bases not matched to a gene: 8. CDR1 MDHEN and CDR2 SYDVKM come from the germline V gene. This chain's CDR3 is CASSPPGGGTDTQYF. For the CDR3, the DNA is TGTGCCAGCAGTCCACCGGGGGGAGGGACAGATACGCAGTATTTT. Drawing the rest from reference TRBV28 and TRBJ2-3, the complete variable domain is DVKVTQSSRYLVKRTGEKVFLECVQDMDHENMFWYRQDPGLGLRLIYFSYDVKMKEKGDIPEGYSVSREKKERFSLILESASTNQTSMYLCASSPPGGGTDTQYFGPGTRLTVL.